This T cell receptor beta chain was documented in a study of T-cell memory formation after mild COVID-19. Remarks on this clonotype: Antigen: not known.

The TCR alpha and TCR beta cDNA libraries, bearing sample barcodes and UMIs, were generated by 5'RACE using constant-segment primers. TCRdb re-called the 5' RACE reads through MiXCR, storing one row per CDR3 protein. The sample lists about 420,000 distinct CDR3 sequences; about a quarter were seen once. Germline V gene sequence: CDR1 SGHTA, CDR2 FQGNSA. Trimming at V came to 1 base and at J to 7 bases, leaving 8 bases not matched to a gene. The CDR3 is 16 residues long. General study results and limits: Some responding clones appeared in pre-infection memory, suggesting cross-reactive memory joined. Balance between CD4 and CD8 was seen in clones contracting day 15 to 85, and a CD4+ lean was seen in later expanders.

Sequenced material: PBMCs or a T cell subset sorted from them (not recorded which). The TCR originated in an adult woman who had mild COVID-19 (a few samples of this study predate the infection). Cell type and time point are not known. V is TRBV7-2 and J is TRBJ2-1; the match to TRBD1 covers 9 bases. CDR3 nucleotides: TGTGCCAGCAGCTTAGTCCGGGACAGGGTCCAGAATGAGCAGTTCTTC. Translating gives CASSLVRDRVQNEQFF.